This TCR beta chain was obtained from a study of CD8 T cells in Susac syndrome. Trimming took off 3 bases at V and 5 bases at J, with 10 bases between the two ends. This CDR3 region has 13 residues. Germline V CDR1 and CDR2: SQVTM, ANQGSEA. The authors reverse transcribed roughly 0.5 to 1 ug RNA with random hexamers. TCR beta CDR3 was amplified by immunoSEQ covering 54 Vbeta and 13 Jbeta. TCRdb re-analysed the immunoSEQ multiplex PCR reads in MiXCR, keeping a single row per CDR3 protein. In the table there are 100,000 to 150,000 distinct CDR3 sequences, around 96% of which are singletons. The TCR comes from a human donor in good health. The chain has TRBV29-1 and TRBJ2-2, with D tentatively TRBD1 (5 bases). The sequencing sample was made of CD4+ T cells from PBMCs. The CDR3 DNA reads as TGCAGCGTTGAGTCCAAGGGGACCGGGGAGCTGTTTTTT. Translated: CSVESKGTGELFF.